Included here is one TCR beta chain sequence, with context. Assay used: immunoSEQ multiplex PCR; TCRdb lists only in-frame clones, some missing. Of around 130,000 clones in the sample, around nine tenths were seen once. V lost 6 bases, J lost 3 bases, and 11 bases lay in between. The CDR3 is 13 residues long. The germline V gene encodes CDR1 MDHEN and CDR2 SYDVKM. The source of the sample is a study of control samples from healthy donors and cancer patients. This chain links TRBV28 with TRBJ1-1, with D maybe TRBD1 (6 bases). The sequenced sample consisted of blood. The source of this sequence is a middle-aged man in good health. The CDR3 is CASRPGHHTEAFF. Written as DNA, the CDR3 is TGTGCCAGCAGGCCGGGACACCACACTGAAGCTTTCTTT. The full variable domain, with the rest looked up from reference TRBV28 and TRBJ1-1, is DVKVTQSSRYLVKRTGEKVFLECVQDMDHENMFWYRQDPGLGLRLIYFSYDVKMKEKGDIPEGYSVSREKKERFSLILESASTNQTSMYLCASRPGHHTEAFFGQGTRLTVV.